This entry lists 5 T cell receptor beta chains sequenced from one sample in a study of blood T cell repertoires in COVID-19. The protocol was immunoSEQ multiplex PCR, while the TCRdb copy is restricted to in-frame clones and leaves out a portion. Found here are approximately 360,000 clones, almost 90% of them singletons; the top ten hold 6.5%. Sequencing used peripheral blood. Receptors were obtained from a young man with active or convalescent COVID-19.

The CDR3 spells CASSQGHEGLAGAFNEQFF. Here the CDR3 DNA reads TGCGCCAGCAGCCAAGGCCACGAGGGGTTAGCGGGGGCCTTTAATGAGCAGTTCTTC. The chain recombines TRBV4-1 with TRBJ2-1; 9 bases are a match to TRBD2. CDR1 and CDR2 (germline): MGHRA, YSYEKL. The V segment lost 1 base and the J segment 7 bases; nucleotides outside the gene matches: 17. CDR3 length: 19 residues.

The chain couples TRBV27 to TRBJ1-5, with D unclear. Germline loops: CDR1 MNHEY, CDR2 SMNVEV (reference sequence). CDR3 length equals 14 residues. Trimming took 3 bases from V and 6 from J, leaving 12 bases between them. The CDR3 here is CASSFQRGGQPQHF. CDR3 nucleotide sequence: TGTGCCAGCAGTTTTCAGCGGGGTGGTCAGCCCCAGCATTTT.

The genes are TRBV13 and TRBJ2-1, with D unclear. Germline V gives CDR1 PRHDT, CDR2 FYEKMQ (reference sequence). CDR3 length equals 16 residues. V lost 0 bases to trimming and J lost 0 bases, with 9 bases between them. Here the CDR3 DNA reads TGTGCCAGCAGCTTAGGCCCAGGAAGCTCCTACAATGAGCAGTTCTTC. It is translated as CASSLGPGSSYNEQFF.

This chain connects TRBV27 to TRBJ2-1; 10 nucleotides line up with TRBD1. Germline CDR1 and CDR2: MNHEY and SMNVEV (reference sequence). The V and J ends lost 6 bases and 8 bases, in that order; junction bases with no gene match: 10. CDR3 length: 15 amino acids. CDR3 coding DNA: TGTGCCAGCAGAGGGACAGGGGCTAGTGTCGATGAGCAGTTCTTC. Protein product: CASRGTGASVDEQFF.

The chain employs TRBV7-8 and TRBJ1-2; D is perhaps TRBD1 (5 bases). With 1 base removed from V and 5 bases from J, the gap between germline ends came to 11 bases. Germline V gives CDR1 SGHVS, CDR2 FQNEAQ. This CDR3 has 14 amino acids. CDR3 in amino acids: CASSLEGNGYGYTF. The CDR3 DNA is TGTGCCAGCAGCTTAGAGGGGAATGGGTATGGCTACACCTTC. Full variable domain (remainder filled in from reference TRBV7-8 and TRBJ1-2): GAGVSQSPRYKVAKRGQDVALRCDPISGHVSLFWYQQALGQGPEFLTYFQNEAQLDKSGLPSDRFFAERPEGSVSTLKIQRTQQEDSAVYLCASSLEGNGYGYTFGSGTRLTVV.